This T cell receptor beta chain stems from a study of T cell responses to AZD1222 COVID-19 vaccine. Whole-study results and caveats: Donors were chiefly white British, with a greater number of females, and clonal diversity was perhaps underestimated.

Turning to this clone: The antigen is not known.

Measured with immunoSEQ multiplex PCR; TCRdb has only the in-frame clones, and not every one. The profile covers 45,000 to 55,000 clones, with 79% appearing a single time and 20% taken by the ten largest. With 5 bases clipped from V and 4 bases from J, the junction kept 13 bases outside the gene matches. The CDR3 is 18 amino acids. The germline CDR1 and CDR2 sequences are SGHVS and FNYEAQ. The chain uses TRBV7-6 and TRBJ2-6; the match to TRBD2 covers 8 bases. The sequencing used peripheral blood, collected on day 0 of MenACWY control vaccination. The sequence derives from an adult in good health. The CDR3, as DNA: TGTGCCAGCAGCCTACGGACGGCGGGAGGATCCGGGGCCAACGTCCTGACTTTC. It yields the protein CASSLRTAGGSGANVLTF.